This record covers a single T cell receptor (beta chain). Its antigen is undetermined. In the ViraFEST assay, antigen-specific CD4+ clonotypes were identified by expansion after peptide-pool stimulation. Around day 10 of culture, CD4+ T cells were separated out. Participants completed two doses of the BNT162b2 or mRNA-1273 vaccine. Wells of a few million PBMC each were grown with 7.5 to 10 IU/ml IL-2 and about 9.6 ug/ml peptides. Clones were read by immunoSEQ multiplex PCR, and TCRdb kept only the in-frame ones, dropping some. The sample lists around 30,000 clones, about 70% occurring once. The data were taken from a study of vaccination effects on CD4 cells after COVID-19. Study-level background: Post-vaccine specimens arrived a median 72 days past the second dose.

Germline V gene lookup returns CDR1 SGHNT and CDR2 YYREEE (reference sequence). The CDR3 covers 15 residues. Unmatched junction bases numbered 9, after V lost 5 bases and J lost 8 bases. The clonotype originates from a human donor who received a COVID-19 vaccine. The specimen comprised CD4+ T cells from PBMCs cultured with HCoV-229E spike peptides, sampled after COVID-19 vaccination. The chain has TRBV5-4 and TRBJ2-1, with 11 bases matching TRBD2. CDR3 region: CASRVAGGPRDEQFF. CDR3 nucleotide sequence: TGTGCCAGCAGGGTAGCGGGAGGGCCCAGGGATGAGCAGTTCTTC.